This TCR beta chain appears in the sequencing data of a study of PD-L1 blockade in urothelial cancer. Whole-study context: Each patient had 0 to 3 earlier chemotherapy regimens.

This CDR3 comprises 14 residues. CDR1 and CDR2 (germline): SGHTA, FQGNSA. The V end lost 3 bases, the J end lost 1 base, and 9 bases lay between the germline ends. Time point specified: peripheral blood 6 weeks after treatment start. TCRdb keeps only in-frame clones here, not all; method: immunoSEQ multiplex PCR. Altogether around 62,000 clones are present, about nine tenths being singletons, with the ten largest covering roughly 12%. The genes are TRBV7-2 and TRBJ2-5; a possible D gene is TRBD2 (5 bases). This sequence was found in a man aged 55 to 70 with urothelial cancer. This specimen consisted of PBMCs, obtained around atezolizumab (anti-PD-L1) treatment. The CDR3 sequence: CASSLSGFQETQYF. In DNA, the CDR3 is TGTGCCAGCAGCTTGTCGGGGTTCCAAGAGACCCAGTACTTC.